The T cell receptor beta chain under discussion was sequenced for a study of T-cell memory formation after mild COVID-19. Points from the study as a whole: The CD4+ clones that contracted clustered mainly within CM and EM, and the CD8+ clones concentrated in EMRA. The finding that pre-infection memory included some responding clones suggested that cross-reactive memory joined.

This clonotype was counted only a few times. Its target is unknown. After 5'RACE with constant-segment primers, TCR alpha and TCR beta cDNA libraries carrying sample barcodes and UMIs were obtained. TCRdb fed the 5' RACE reads into MiXCR, producing one record per CDR3 protein. The sample includes more than 350,000 distinct CDR3 sequences, roughly 15% of them seen just once. The V end lost 3 bases, the J end lost 7 bases, and 14 bases lay between the germline ends. This CDR3 comprises 15 residues. CDR1 and CDR2 (germline): SGDLS, YYNGEE. This TCR was sampled from a man aged 18 to 29 who had mild COVID-19 (a few samples of this study predate the infection). Cell type and time point are not known. The V gene is TRBV9, the J gene TRBJ1-6; a weak D match, TRBD1 (5 bases). The material sequenced was PBMCs or a T cell subset sorted from them (not recorded which). CDR3 DNA: TGTGCCAGCAGCGGGGACCAAGGACTGAATTCACCCCTCCACTTT. The encoded protein is CASSGDQGLNSPLHF.